This T cell receptor beta chain was captured in a study of T cells after posttransplantation cyclophosphamide. Study results and caveats: TRB clonality was highly associated with recipient CMV seropositivity and reactivation. Later blood repertoires were often dominated by clones from the donor CD8+ memory compartment. Blood and skin or GI T cell repertoires showed limited TRB overlap.

Method: immunoSEQ multiplex PCR; TCRdb's copy keeps in-frame clones and lacks some. In the table there are some 15,000 clones, 75% to 80% of which are singletons. A marrow graft followed busulfan-fludarabine conditioning, with cyclophosphamide on days +3 and +4. Germline V gene sequence: CDR1 MNHEY, CDR2 SVGAGI. The germline V and J ends were trimmed by 2 bases and 3 bases, with 10 bases remaining between them. This CDR3 is built from 14 residues. Remarks on this clone: Its antigen is still unknown.

V usage is TRBV6-5 and J usage is TRBJ1-1; D is possibly TRBD1 (5 bases). Sample: CD8+ T cells sorted from PBMCs, taken around 2,000 days after a stem cell transplant with posttransplant cyclophosphamide. This TCR came from a female patient in her thirties or forties who received an allogeneic stem cell transplant from a related donor, was CMV-positive, and had no GVHD. Some of these T cells may belong to the graft donor. In DNA, the CDR3 is TGTGCCAGCAGTTACGGCCCGGGGGACACTGAAGCTTTCTTT. Translation: CASSYGPGDTEAFF.